The present T cell receptor (beta chain) was sequenced within a study of PD-L1 blockade in urothelial cancer. Turning to the study itself: At 6 weeks and at 3 weeks (second dose) after treatment start, blood was analyzed.

Turning to this clone: Its target is not known.

Sequenced by immunoSEQ multiplex PCR; TCRdb stores in-frame clones only, minus some. Among fewer than 130,000 clones listed, about 85% were seen once. Sample contribution per patient ranged from 1 to 8, covering pretreatment and on-treatment. Whole-study findings and limits: Clones that were tumor-associated expanded more in the blood of durable-benefit patients at 3 weeks. Better progression-free and overall survival followed lower pretreatment blood clonality.

The CDR3 has 13 amino acids. The ends were cut back, 0 bases at V and 9 bases at J, with 12 bases in the middle. Germline CDR1 reads SGHRS; CDR2 reads YFSETQ. The clonotype comes from a man between 45 and 60 years old with urothelial cancer. This material consisted of PBMCs, taken around atezolizumab (anti-PD-L1) treatment. The chain couples TRBV5-1 to TRBJ1-2; D gene uncertain. Here the CDR3 reads CASSLAADPSYTF. CDR3 bases: TGCGCCAGCAGCTTGGCCGCGGATCCCAGCTACACCTTC.